This T cell receptor (beta chain) was captured by sequencing in a study of T cell responses to AZD1222 COVID-19 vaccine. About this clone itself: Antigen unknown.

Germline V gives CDR1 SGDLS, CDR2 YYNGEE. The CDR3 totals 13 residues. V lost 2 bases to trimming and J lost 2 bases, with 8 bases between them. Points from the study as a whole: Donors were chiefly white British, with a greater number of females, and clonal diversity was perhaps underestimated.

Profiling relied on immunoSEQ multiplex PCR, and the TCRdb table lists in-frame clones only, not all of them. Altogether about 110,000 clones are present, approximately 90% being singletons, with the ten largest covering 4% to 5.5%. This clonotype was obtained from an adult in good health. The V call is TRBV9, the J call TRBJ2-7, with TRBD1 as a possible D gene (6 bases). The material sequenced was peripheral blood, taken on day 0 of AZD1222 vaccination. The CDR3 spells CASSVGHTYEQYF. The CDR3 nucleotides are TGTGCCAGCAGCGTGGGACATACCTACGAGCAGTACTTC.